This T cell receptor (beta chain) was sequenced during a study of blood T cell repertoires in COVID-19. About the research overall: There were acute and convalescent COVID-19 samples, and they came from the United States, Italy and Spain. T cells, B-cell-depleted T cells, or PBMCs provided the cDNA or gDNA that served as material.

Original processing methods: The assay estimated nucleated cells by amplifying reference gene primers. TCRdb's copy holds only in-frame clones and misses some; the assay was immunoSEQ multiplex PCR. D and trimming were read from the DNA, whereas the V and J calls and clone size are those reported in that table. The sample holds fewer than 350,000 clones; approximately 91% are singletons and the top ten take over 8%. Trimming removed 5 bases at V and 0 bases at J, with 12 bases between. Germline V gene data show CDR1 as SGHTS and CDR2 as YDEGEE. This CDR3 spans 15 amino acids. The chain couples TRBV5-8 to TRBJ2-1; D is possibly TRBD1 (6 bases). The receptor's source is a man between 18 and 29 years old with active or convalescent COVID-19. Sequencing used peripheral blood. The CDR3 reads CASSAPRGSYNEQFF. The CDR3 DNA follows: TGTGCCAGCAGTGCCCCCAGGGGCTCCTACAATGAGCAGTTCTTC. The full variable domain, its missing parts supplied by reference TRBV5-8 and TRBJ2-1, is EAGVTQSPTHLIKTRGQQATLRCSPISGHTSVYWYQQALGLGLQFLLWYDEGEERNRGNFPPRFSGRQFPNYSSELNVNALELEDSALYLCASSAPRGSYNEQFFGPGTRLTVL.